The 18 T cell receptor beta chains presented below share a single source sample, sequenced in a study of cytomegalovirus exposure and HLA in healthy donors (dated by TCRdb to between 2016 and 2019). Libraries were constructed by the immunoSEQ multiplex PCR assay. For the multiplex PCR, a mixture combining 60 forward primers for TCR Vbeta segments and 13 reverse primers for TCR Jbeta segments was used. The clones in this table, taken by TCRdb from immuneACCESS, are in-frame only. Not every clone is retained; where verified, under half of the shortfall comes from an unresolved V gene, and the cause of the rest is unknown. The sample contains about 210,000 clones, roughly 80% of them found a single time. About 3% of the sample rests with the top ten. Sequencing was carried out using PBMCs. Receptors were obtained from a man aged 30-40 years in good health and CMV-seronegative.

This clone turned up a few times. V usage is TRBV5-8 and J usage is TRBJ2-7; the D is unclear. CDR1 and CDR2 (germline): SGHTS, YDEGEE. The CDR3 has 15 residues. V gave up 0 bases and J gave up 0 bases, with 10 bases separating them. In DNA, the CDR3 is TGTGCCAGCAGCTTGGAGGTGACACCCTCCTACGAGCAGTACTTC. Translation: CASSLEVTPSYEQYF.

This clone was recorded a few times. Mismatch with germline at one junction end may stem from a read error. V usage is TRBV5-1 and J usage is TRBJ1-3; D is ambiguous. The CDR3 consists of 11 residues. Looked up from germline, CDR1 is SGHRS and CDR2 is YFSETQ. The CDR3 sequence: CASSLGQENNF. The CDR3 DNA reads TGCGCCAGCAGCTTGGGGCAGGAAAATAATTTT.

The chain combines TRBV7-8 with TRBJ1-6, with D unclear. CDR1 is SGHVS and CDR2 is FQNEAQ in the germline V gene. V lost 0 bases and J lost 10, with 13 bases in between. This CDR3 has 15 amino acids. The CDR3 sequence: CASSLALRGLSPLHF. The CDR3 bases are TGTGCCAGCAGCTTAGCGTTGCGCGGGCTCTCACCCCTCCACTTT.

V is TRBV5-1 and J is TRBJ1-4; 12 bases line up with TRBD1. The CDR3 runs 17 residues. V was clipped by 1 base and J by 9 bases; unmatched bases: 10. Per germline, CDR1 SGHRS and CDR2 YFSETQ. This CDR3 is CASSLTLSRDRGQKLFF. CDR3 coding DNA: TGCGCCAGCAGCTTGACCCTGTCCCGGGACAGGGGGCAAAAACTGTTTTTT.

CDR3 sequence: CASSSAGADTQYF. CDR3 DNA: TGTGCCAGCAGTTCCGCGGGTGCAGATACGCAGTATTTT. The rearrangement joins TRBV27 to TRBJ2-3, with a tentative D call TRBD2 (5 bases). Germline V gene lookup returns CDR1 MNHEY and CDR2 SMNVEV (reference sequence). Trimming pared 4 bases from V and 4 bases from J, leaving 9 bases between. The CDR3 runs to 13 residues.

The chain is built from TRBV6-5 and TRBJ2-5; TRBD1 aligns across 7 bases. Germline values: CDR1 MNHEY, CDR2 SVGAGI. The CDR3 extends over 15 amino acids. V shed 10 bases, J shed 2 bases, and the junction held 13 bases outside the gene matches. CDR3 coding DNA: TGTGCCACCGGTTCGGACAGGTTTCAACAAGAGACCCAGTACTTC. This codes for CATGSDRFQQETQYF.

V is TRBV14 and J is TRBJ2-7; D not resolved. The CDR3 consists of 14 residues. Germline V CDR1 and CDR2: SGHDN, FVKESK. Trimming stripped 0 bases from V and 3 bases from J, with 9 bases between. CDR3: CASSQDDLGYEQYF. The DNA for the CDR3 is TGTGCCAGCAGCCAAGACGATCTCGGCTACGAGCAGTACTTC.

The rearrangement links TRBV19 to TRBJ1-5; the D gene is possibly TRBD1 (6 bases). This CDR3 spans 16 amino acids. Germline CDR1 reads LNHDA; CDR2 reads SQIVND (reference sequence). Trimming shortened V by 1 base and J by 1 base, and 11 bases separated the two germline ends. The DNA for the CDR3 is TGTGCCAGTAGTATAGGAACAGGGCTCAGCAATCAGCCCCAGCATTTT. Translation: CASSIGTGLSNQPQHF. Together with reference TRBV19 and TRBJ1-5, the CDR3 gives the full variable domain: DGGITQSPKYLFRKEGQNVTLSCEQNLNHDAMYWYRQDPGQGLRLIYYSQIVNDFQKGDIAEGYSVSREKKESFPLTVTSAQKNPTAFYLCASSIGTGLSNQPQHFGDGTRLSIL.

The chain carries TRBV15 and TRBJ1-4; D is unresolved. This CDR3 spans 13 amino acids. Germline assignment: CDR1 LNHNV and CDR2 YYDKDF (reference sequence). V lost 9 bases to trimming and J lost 7 bases, with 15 bases between them. CDR3: CATTAQVGEKLFF. CDR3 coding DNA: TGTGCCACAACAGCCCAGGTTGGTGAAAAACTGTTTTTT. Filled out from reference TRBV15 and TRBJ1-4, the complete variable domain reads DAMVIQNPRYQVTQFGKPVTLSCSQTLNHNVMYWYQQKSSQAPKLLFHYYDKDFNNEADTPDNFQSRRPNTSFCFLDIRSPGLGDTAMYLCATTAQVGEKLFFGSGTQLSVL.

This clone was counted a single time. J is TRBJ1-1 and V is TRBV7-9; D gene ambiguous. This CDR3 is 11 amino acids long. V dropped 5 bases and J dropped 4 bases, with 5 bases sitting between them. Germline V CDR1 and CDR2: SEHNR, FQNEAQ (reference sequence). In nucleotides, the CDR3 is TGTGCCAGCAGCCGGAGCACTGAAGCTTTCTTT. This encodes CASSRSTEAFF.

The J gene is TRBJ1-2, the V gene TRBV10-1, with 8 nucleotides matching TRBD1. V lost 6 bases and J lost 5; bases outside the gene matches: 11. CDR1 and CDR2 (germline): WNHNN, SYGVQD (reference sequence). There are 15 residues in the CDR3. As DNA, the CDR3 is TGCGCCAGCAGACCAGGACAGGGTATTAGGTATGGCTACACCTTC. Residues: CASRPGQGIRYGYTF.

V gene TRBV28 combines with J gene TRBJ2-5; D possibly corresponds to TRBD1 (5 bases). There are 16 residues in the CDR3. The V end was cut by 5 bases, the J end by 7 bases, with 23 bases between. The germline V gene encodes CDR1 MDHEN and CDR2 SYDVKM. In nucleotides, the CDR3 is TGTGCCAGCAGTGTCTCAACTCAGGGTTTCTGGGGGACCCAGTACTTC. Translated, it gives CASSVSTQGFWGTQYF. Combining the CDR3 with reference TRBV28 and TRBJ2-5 gives the whole variable domain DVKVTQSSRYLVKRTGEKVFLECVQDMDHENMFWYRQDPGLGLRLIYFSYDVKMKEKGDIPEGYSVSREKKERFSLILESASTNQTSMYLCASSVSTQGFWGTQYFGPGTRLLVL.

The rearrangement uses TRBV14 and TRBJ2-5; no reliable D call. V dropped 3 bases and J dropped 5 bases, with 10 bases sitting between them. The CDR3 sequence is 13 residues long. Per the germline V gene, CDR1 is SGHDN and CDR2 is FVKESK. In nucleotides, the CDR3 is TGTGCCAGCAGCCACAAGCCCCGGGAGACCCAGTACTTC. Translated, it gives CASSHKPRETQYF.

The chain is built from TRBV28 and TRBJ2-3; 10 bases are a match to TRBD2. Germline-derived CDR1 and CDR2 are MDHEN and SYDVKM. With 3 bases clipped from V and 5 bases from J, the junction kept 5 bases outside the gene matches. There are 15 residues in the CDR3. CDR3 amino acids: CASSFERGGIDTQYF. The CDR3 DNA sequence: TGTGCCAGCAGTTTCGAGCGGGGGGGCATAGATACGCAGTATTTT.

This clone was detected a few times. The V call is TRBV7-8, the J call TRBJ2-7; TRBD2 might be the D (7 bases). Germline lookup yields CDR1 SGHVS and CDR2 FQNEAQ. CDR3 length: 16 residues. The ends were cut back, 3 bases at V and 2 bases at J, with 17 bases in the middle. DNA for the CDR3: TGTGCCAGCAGCTTTGTGGGCGGGGGCCTACCCTACGAGCAGTACTTC. As protein: CASSFVGGGLPYEQYF.

The gene calls are TRBV4-1 and TRBJ2-7; D uncertain. The germline V gene encodes CDR1 MGHRA and CDR2 YSYEKL. CDR3 length equals 15 residues. The ends were cut back, 1 base at V and 2 bases at J, with 12 bases in the middle. As DNA, the CDR3 is TGCGCCAGCAGCCAAGGAACAGACCCTACCTACGAGCAGTACTTC. Its translation: CASSQGTDPTYEQYF.

The chain couples TRBV19 to TRBJ1-5, with no clear D. The CDR3 covers 11 residues. Deletions cut 2 bases from V and 11 bases from J, with 7 bases between. Germline V gene data show CDR1 as LNHDA and CDR2 as SQIVND (reference sequence). The CDR3 DNA follows: TGTGCCAGTAGTATACCGGGTACCCAGCATTTT. It yields the protein CASSIPGTQHF.

This clone was seen a few times. CDR3 loop: CASSQEPDRNNQPQHF. In DNA, the CDR3 is TGTGCCAGCAGCCAAGAGCCCGACAGAAACAATCAGCCCCAGCATTTT. The chain combines TRBV4-2 with TRBJ1-5, with D perhaps TRBD1 (5 bases). V was pared by 0 bases and J by 3 bases, with 12 bases between. Germline values: CDR1 LGHNA, CDR2 YNFKEQ. The CDR3 totals 16 residues.